The sequence of this T cell receptor (beta chain) was determined in a study of Ad26.COV2.S vaccination and SARS-CoV-2 variants. On the study more broadly: Ad26.COV2.S shots went into the muscle once or twice, 56 days apart.

Treatment in this sample: 19 received Ad26.COV2.S at low or high dose, single or two shots; roughly five received placebo; per-sample allocation not given. At day 63 after the first vaccine or placebo injection, samples were drawn. Some clones are missing from TCRdb's copy, which holds only in-frame ones; the method was immunoSEQ multiplex PCR. The sample shows some 320,000 clones, just under 85% of them seen only once. Germline lookup yields CDR1 LNHDA and CDR2 SQIVND (reference sequence). J lost 8 bases, V lost 5 bases, and 16 bases had no gene match. The CDR3 loop spans 17 amino acids. Findings and limits, study-wide: Total T cell responses were possibly underestimated by TCR breadth and depth analyses. In vaccinated individuals, spike-specific CD8+ and CD4+ T cell responses reportedly displayed substantial breadth.

With regard to this clone: Its matching antigen is unknown.

This TCR derives from a person aged 18-65 years who received the Ad26.COV2.S COVID-19 vaccine or a placebo. The source was peripheral blood, collected in a trial of Ad26.COV2.S vaccine versus placebo. V is TRBV19 and J is TRBJ2-1, with TRBD2 matching 9 bases. The CDR3 here is CASSGAITRGGVDEQFF. CDR3 DNA: TGTGCCAGTAGTGGGGCGATAACGCGGGGGGGCGTGGATGAGCAGTTCTTC.